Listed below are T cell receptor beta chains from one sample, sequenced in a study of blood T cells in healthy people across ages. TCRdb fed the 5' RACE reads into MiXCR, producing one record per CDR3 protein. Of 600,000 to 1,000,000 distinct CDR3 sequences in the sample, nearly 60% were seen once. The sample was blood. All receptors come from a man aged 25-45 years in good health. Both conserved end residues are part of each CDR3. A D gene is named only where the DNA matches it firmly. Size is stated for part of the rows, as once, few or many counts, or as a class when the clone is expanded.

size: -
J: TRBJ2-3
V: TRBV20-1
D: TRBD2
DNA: TGCAGTGTCTCGAGCGGGGTAGTGACAGATACGCAGTATTTT
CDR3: CSVSSGVVTDTQYF

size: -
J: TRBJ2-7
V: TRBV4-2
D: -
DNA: TGTGCCAGCAGCCAAGAGCTCGGGTCCTACGAGCAGTACTTC
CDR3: CASSQELGSYEQYF

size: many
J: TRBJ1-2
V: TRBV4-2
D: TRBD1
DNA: TGTGCCAGCAGCCTAGAATCCGGGACAGGGACCGGCTACACCTTC
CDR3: CASSLESGTGTGYTF

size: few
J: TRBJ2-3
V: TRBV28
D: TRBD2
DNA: TGTGCCAGCACGCGCGCTGGCGGGAGGGACACAGATACGCAGTATTTT
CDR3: CASTRAGGRDTDTQYF

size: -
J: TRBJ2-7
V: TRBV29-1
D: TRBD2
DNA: TGCAGCGTACTAGCGGGAGAGTCCTACGAGCAGTACTTC
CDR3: CSVLAGESYEQYF

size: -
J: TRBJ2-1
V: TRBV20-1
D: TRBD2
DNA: TGCAGTGCTAGCGGGGGGGCCAGAGAGCAGTTCTTC
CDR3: CSASGGAREQFF

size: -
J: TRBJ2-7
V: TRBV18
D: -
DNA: TGTGCCAGCTCACCACCGACGGGCAGGAGCTCCTACGAGCAGTACTTC
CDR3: CASSPPTGRSSYEQYF

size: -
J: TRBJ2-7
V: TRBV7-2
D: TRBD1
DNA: TGTGCCAGCAGCTTAGTCGGGACAGGGGGCTTGTCCTACGAGCAGTACTTC
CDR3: CASSLVGTGGLSYEQYF

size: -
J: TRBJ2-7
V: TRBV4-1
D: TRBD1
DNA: TGCGCCAGCAGCAAAGAGGGGACTGGGACAGGTTCCTACGAGCAGTACTTC
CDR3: CASSKEGTGTGSYEQYF

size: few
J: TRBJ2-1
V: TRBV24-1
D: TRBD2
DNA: TGTGCCACCGCGCGGGAGGCCGACCGCGATGAGCAGTTCTTC
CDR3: CATAREADRDEQFF

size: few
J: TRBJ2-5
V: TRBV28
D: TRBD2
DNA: TGTGCCAGCAGACGAGCGGGGAAGGAGACCCAGTACTTC
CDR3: CASRRAGKETQYF

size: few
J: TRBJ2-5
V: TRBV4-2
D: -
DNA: TGTGCCAGCAGCCCCTCAGCCGTTAAAGAGACCCAGTACTTC
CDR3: CASSPSAVKETQYF

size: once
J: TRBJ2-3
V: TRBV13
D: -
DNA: TGTGCCAGCCATGGTACAGATACGCAGTATTTT
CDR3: CASHGTDTQYF

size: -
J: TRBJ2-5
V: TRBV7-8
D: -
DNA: TGTGCCAGCAGCCCGCTAGCGTCAGAGACCCAGTACTTC
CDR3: CASSPLASETQYF

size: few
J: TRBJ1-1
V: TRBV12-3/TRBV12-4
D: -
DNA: TGTGCCAGCACCCCGACAGGACTGCACACTGAAGCTTTCTTT
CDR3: CASTPTGLHTEAFF

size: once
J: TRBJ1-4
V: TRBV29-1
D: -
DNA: TGCAGCGTTGGGCAGGGCGAAAAACTGTTTTTT
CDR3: CSVGQGEKLFF

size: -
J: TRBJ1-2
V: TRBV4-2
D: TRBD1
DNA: TGTGCCAGCAGCCAACGTATGGGACAGGGAAGCGGCTACACCTTC
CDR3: CASSQRMGQGSGYTF

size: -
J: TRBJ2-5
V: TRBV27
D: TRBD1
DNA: TGTGCCAGCAGTTTTTTGGGACAGGGGGCCCAGCCCCAAGAGACCCAGTACTTC
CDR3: CASSFLGQGAQPQETQYF

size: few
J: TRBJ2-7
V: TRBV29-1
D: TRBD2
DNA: TGCAGCGTTGAATCCCGACGCGGGAGGTCGTACGAGCAGTACTTC
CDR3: CSVESRRGRSYEQYF

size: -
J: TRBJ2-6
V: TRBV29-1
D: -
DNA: TGCAGCGTACTCGGACGGGACTCTGGGGCCAACGTCCTGACTTTC
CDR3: CSVLGRDSGANVLTF

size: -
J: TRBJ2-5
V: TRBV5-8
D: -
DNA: TGTGCCAGCAGCTTAGGCAACTCCCAAGAGACCCAGTACTTC
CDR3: CASSLGNSQETQYF

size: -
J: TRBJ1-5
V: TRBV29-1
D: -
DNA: TGCAGCGTTGGGGGACCCGATCGCAATCAGCCCCAGCATTTT
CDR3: CSVGGPDRNQPQHF

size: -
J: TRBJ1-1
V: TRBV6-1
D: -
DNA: TGTGCCAGCAGCAGGGGAGGGGGAGAATCTGAAGCTTTCTTT
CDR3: CASSRGGGESEAFF

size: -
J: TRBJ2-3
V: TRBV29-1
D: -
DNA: TGCAGCGTCCTTCCTGGTATCCGTACGCGGTATTTT
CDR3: CSVLPGIRTRYF

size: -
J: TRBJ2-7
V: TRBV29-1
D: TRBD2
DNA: TGCAGCGTTCGGACGGGGGGAGACGGCTACGAGCAGTACTTC
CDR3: CSVRTGGDGYEQYF

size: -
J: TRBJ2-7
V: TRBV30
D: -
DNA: TGTGCCTGGAGTGTTGGGTTCTACGAGCAGTACTTC
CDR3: CAWSVGFYEQYF

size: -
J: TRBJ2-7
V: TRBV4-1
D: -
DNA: TGCGCCAGCAGCGCTTCGGGACGTAACAATGAGCAGTACTTC
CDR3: CASSASGRNNEQYF

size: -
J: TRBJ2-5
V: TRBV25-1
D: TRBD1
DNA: TGTGCCAGCAGTTCGACAGACAGGGAAGAGACCCAGTACTTC
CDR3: CASSSTDREETQYF

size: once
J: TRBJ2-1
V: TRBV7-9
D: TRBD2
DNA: TGTGCCAGCAGCACACTTGGACTAGCGGGGCTGGAGCAGTTCTTC
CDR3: CASSTLGLAGLEQFF

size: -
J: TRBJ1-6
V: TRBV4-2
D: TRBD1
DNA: TGTGCCAGCAGCCACGGGACAGGGGAGGGCAATTCACCCCTCCACTTT
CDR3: CASSHGTGEGNSPLHF

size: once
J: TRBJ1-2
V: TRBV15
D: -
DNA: TGTGCCACCAGCAGAGAAGACAGATCCCGAAGCTACACCTTC
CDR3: CATSREDRSRSYTF

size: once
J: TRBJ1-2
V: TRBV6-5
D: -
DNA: TGTGCCAGCAGTAAAGGGGACACCGACTATGGCTACACCTTC
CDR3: CASSKGDTDYGYTF

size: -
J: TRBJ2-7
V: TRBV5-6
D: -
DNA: TGTGCCAGCAGCCTGACTCTGGGTCACTACGAGCAGTACTTC
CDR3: CASSLTLGHYEQYF

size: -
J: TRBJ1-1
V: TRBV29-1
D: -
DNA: TGCAGCGTTGCCCGTCCGGTTACCTCAGGGTCTGCTTTCTTT
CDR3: CSVARPVTSGSAFF

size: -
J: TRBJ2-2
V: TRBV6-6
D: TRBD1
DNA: TGTGCCAGCAACCAGTGGGACAGGGATAAATATACCGGGGAGCTGTTTTTT
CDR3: CASNQWDRDKYTGELFF

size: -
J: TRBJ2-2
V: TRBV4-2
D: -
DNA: TGTGCCAGCAGCCAAGGTTACAGGGAGGGAGCCGGGGAGCTGTTTTTT
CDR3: CASSQGYREGAGELFF

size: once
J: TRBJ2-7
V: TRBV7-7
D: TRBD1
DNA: TGTGCCAGCAGCAGACGACAGGGGCTCGAGCAGTACTTC
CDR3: CASSRRQGLEQYF

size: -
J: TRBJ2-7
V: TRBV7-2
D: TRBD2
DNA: TGTGCCAGCAGCTCACGACAGACTAGCGGGGGTTACGAGCAGTACTTC
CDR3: CASSSRQTSGGYEQYF

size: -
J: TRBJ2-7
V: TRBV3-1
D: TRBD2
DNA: TGTGCCAGCAGCCAAGATTACCTTGGGTTAGCGGGAGGGCTTTACGAGCAGTACTTC
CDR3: CASSQDYLGLAGGLYEQYF

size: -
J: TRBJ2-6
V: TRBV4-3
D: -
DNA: TGCGCCAGCAGCCAAGAGTTGTGGGAAGCTGGGACTGCCAGCTCTGGGGCCAACGTCCTGACTTTC
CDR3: CASSQELWEAGTASSGANVLTF

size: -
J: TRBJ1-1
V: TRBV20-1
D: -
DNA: TGCAATGCTAGAGATCGTATGAACACTGAAGCTTTCTTT
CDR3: CNARDRMNTEAFF

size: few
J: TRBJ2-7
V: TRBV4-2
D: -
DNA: TGTGCCAGCAGCCAAATGTATGGGGTGAGGTACGAGCAGTACTTC
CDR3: CASSQMYGVRYEQYF

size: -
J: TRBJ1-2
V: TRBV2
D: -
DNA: TGTGCCAGCAGCGACTTCCAGGGAAATAACTATGGCTACACCTTC
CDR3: CASSDFQGNNYGYTF

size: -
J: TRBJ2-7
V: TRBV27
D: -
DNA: TGTGCCAGCAGTAAACAGGGACACAACTCCTACGAGCAGTACTTC
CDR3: CASSKQGHNSYEQYF

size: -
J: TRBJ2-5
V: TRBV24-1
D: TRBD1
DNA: TGTGCCACCAGTGATTCACCCGGACAGGGGGTATGGGAGGCCCAGTACTTC
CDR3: CATSDSPGQGVWEAQYF

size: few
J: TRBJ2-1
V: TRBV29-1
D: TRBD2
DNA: TGCAGCGTTGAAGACCCGGAGCGGGAGGGCTTCTATGAGCAGTTCTTC
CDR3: CSVEDPEREGFYEQFF

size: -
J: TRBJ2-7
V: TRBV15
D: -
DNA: TGTGCCACCAGCAGAGTCAGGGGGGACAACTACGAGCAGTACTTC
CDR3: CATSRVRGDNYEQYF

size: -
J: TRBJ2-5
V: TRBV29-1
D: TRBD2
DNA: TGCAGCGTTGTAGCGGGAGGAAAAGAGACCCAGTACTTC
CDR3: CSVVAGGKETQYF

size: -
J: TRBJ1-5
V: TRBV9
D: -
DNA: TGTGCCAGCAGCGTTTGGGGATGGAATCAGCCCCAGCATTTT
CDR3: CASSVWGWNQPQHF

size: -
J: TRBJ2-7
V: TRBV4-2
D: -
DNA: TGTGCCAGCAGCCAAGGGGGGGGCGACTACGAGCAGAACTTC
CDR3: CASSQGGGDYEQNF

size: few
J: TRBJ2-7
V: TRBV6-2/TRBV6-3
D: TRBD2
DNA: TGTGCCAGCAGAGGTAGCGGGAAGTTTACCTACGAGCAGTACTTC
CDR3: CASRGSGKFTYEQYF

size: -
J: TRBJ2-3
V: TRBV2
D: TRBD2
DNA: TGTGCCAGCAGTGTCACTAGCGGGAGGGCAAGTACAGATACGCAGTATTTT
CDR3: CASSVTSGRASTDTQYF

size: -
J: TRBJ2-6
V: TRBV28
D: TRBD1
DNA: TGTGCCAGCAGTTCGCCGACAGGGACCTCTGGGGCCAACGTCCTGACTTTC
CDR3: CASSSPTGTSGANVLTF